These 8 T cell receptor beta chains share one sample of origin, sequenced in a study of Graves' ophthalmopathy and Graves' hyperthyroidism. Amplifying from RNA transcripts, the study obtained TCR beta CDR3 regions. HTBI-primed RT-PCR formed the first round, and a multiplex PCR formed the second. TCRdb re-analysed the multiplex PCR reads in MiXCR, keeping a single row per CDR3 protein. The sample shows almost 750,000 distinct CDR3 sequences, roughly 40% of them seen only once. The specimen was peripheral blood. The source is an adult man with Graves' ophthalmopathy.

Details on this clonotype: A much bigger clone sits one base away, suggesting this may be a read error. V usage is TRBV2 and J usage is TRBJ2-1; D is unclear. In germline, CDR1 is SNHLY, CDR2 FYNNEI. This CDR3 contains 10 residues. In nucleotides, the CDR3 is TGTGCCACCTCCGTGAATGGGCAGTTCTTC. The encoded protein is CATSVNGQFF.

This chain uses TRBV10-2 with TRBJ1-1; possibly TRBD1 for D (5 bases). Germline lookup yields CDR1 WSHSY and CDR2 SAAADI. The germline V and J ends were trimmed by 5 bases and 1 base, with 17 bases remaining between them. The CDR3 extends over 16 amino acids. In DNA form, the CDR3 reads TGCGCCAGCAGTTACTCGGTAGGGGAGAGGAACACTGAAGCTTTCTTT. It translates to CASSYSVGERNTEAFF.

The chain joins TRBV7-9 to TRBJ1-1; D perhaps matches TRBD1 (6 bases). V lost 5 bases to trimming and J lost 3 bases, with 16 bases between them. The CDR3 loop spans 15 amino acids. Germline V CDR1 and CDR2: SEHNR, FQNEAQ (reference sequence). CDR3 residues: CASSPGQNLYTEAFF. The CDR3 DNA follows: TGTGCCAGCAGCCCAGGACAGAATTTGTACACTGAAGCTTTCTTT.

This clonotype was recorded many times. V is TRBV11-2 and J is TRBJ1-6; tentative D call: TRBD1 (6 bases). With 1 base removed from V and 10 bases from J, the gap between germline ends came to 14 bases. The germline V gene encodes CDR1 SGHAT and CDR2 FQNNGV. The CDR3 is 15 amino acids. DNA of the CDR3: TGTGCCAGCAGCTTAGTGGGCAGGGGAGGGTCACCCCTCCACTTT. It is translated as CASSLVGRGGSPLHF.

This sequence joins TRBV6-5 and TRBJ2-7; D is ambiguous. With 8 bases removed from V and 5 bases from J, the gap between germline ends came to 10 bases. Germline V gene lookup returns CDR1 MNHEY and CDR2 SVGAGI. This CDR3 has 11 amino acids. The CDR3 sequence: CASRWNHEQYF. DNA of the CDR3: TGTGCCAGCCGATGGAACCACGAGCAGTACTTC.

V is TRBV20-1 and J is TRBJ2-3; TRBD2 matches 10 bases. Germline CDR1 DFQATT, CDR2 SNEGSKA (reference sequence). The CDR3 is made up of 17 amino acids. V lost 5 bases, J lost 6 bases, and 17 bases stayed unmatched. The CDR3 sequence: CSAGQNEAGGVLDTQYF. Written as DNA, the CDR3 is TGCAGTGCTGGGCAGAATGAAGCGGGAGGGGTTTTGGATACGCAGTATTTT.

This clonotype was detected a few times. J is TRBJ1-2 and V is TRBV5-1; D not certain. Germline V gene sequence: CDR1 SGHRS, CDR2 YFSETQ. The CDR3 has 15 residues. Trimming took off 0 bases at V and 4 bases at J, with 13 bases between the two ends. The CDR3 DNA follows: TGCGCCAGCAGCTTGGCCCCCGGGTCCTTCTATGGCTACACCTTC. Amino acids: CASSLAPGSFYGYTF.

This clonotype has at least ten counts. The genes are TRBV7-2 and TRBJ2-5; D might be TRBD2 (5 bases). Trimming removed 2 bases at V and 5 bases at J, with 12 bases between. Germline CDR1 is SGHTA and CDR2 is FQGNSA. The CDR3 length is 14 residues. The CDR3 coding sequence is TGTGCCAGCAGCTTAAGGCTAGCCGCTGAGACCCAGTACTTC. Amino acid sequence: CASSLRLAAETQYF. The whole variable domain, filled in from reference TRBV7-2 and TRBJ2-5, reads GAGVSQSPSNKVTEKGKDVELRCDPISGHTALYWYRQSLGQGLEFLIYFQGNSAPDKSGLPSDRFSAERTGGSVSTLTIQRTQQEDSAVYLCASSLRLAAETQYFGPGTRLLVL.